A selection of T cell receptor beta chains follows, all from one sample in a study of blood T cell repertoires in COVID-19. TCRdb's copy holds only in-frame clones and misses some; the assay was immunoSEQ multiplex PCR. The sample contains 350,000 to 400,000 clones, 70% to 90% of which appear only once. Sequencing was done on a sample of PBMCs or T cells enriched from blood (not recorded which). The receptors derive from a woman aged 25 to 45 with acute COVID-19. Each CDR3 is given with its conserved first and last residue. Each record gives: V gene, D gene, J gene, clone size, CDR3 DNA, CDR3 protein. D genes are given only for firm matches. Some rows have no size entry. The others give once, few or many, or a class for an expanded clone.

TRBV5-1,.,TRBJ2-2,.,TGCGCCAGCAGCTTGGACAGGGGGGGCACCGGGGAGCTGTTTTTT,CASSLDRGGTGELFF
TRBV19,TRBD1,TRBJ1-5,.,TGTGCCAGTAGTCCCTATCAACCGGGACAGAGAAATCAGCCCCAGCATTTT,CASSPYQPGQRNQPQHF
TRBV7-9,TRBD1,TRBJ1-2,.,TGTGCCAGCAGCCAGGGACAGGGGAGAGGCTACACCTTC,CASSQGQGRGYTF
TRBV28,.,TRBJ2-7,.,TGTGCCAGCAGTTTTGCAGGATTTTCCTACGAGCAGTACTTC,CASSFAGFSYEQYF
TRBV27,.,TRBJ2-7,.,TGTGCCAGCAGTTTCCTAGATCCCCCCTACTACGAGCAGTACTTC,CASSFLDPPYYEQYF
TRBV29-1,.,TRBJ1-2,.,TGCAGCGTTGTAGTTTCCGGCGGCTATGGCTACACCTTC,CSVVVSGGYGYTF
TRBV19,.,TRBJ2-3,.,TGTGCCAGTAGTATAGGTGCAGGTAGTCATACGCAGTATTTT,CASSIGAGSHTQYF
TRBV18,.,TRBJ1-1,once,TGTGCCAGCTCACCACGTGCAGGGGATTCTGCTTTCTTT,CASSPRAGDSAFF
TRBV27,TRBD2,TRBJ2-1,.,TGTGCCAGCAGTTCAAGGACTAGCGGGGTGTCCCCCAATGAGCAGTTCTTC,CASSSRTSGVSPNEQFF
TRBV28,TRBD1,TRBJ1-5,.,TGTGCCAGCAGTTCACCAAGGGGGCAGTTGGGTCAGCCCCAGCATTTT,CASSSPRGQLGQPQHF
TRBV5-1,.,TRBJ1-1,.,TGCGCCAGGAACGGGGGAGTCACTGAAGCTTTCTTT,CARNGGVTEAFF
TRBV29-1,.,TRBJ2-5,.,TGCAGCGTTGTCGGGCAGGCGCCGAGCGGGACCCAGTACTTC,CSVVGQAPSGTQYF
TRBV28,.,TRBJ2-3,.,TGTGCCAGCAGTTTAAGTTCCAGGGGGGCAGATACGCAGTATTTT,CASSLSSRGADTQYF
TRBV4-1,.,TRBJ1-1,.,TGCGCCAGCAGCCTAACAAAAGGGGGGGGCAGCGAAGCTTTCTTT,CASSLTKGGGSEAFF
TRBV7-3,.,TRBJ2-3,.,TGTGCCAGCAGCTGGGGACTTCGCACAGATACGCAGTATTTT,CASSWGLRTDTQYF
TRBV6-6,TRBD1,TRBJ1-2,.,TGTGCCAGCAGTCCGACGCGACTGGGGACAGGGAACAACTATGGCTACACCTTC,CASSPTRLGTGNNYGYTF
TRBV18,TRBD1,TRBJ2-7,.,TGTGCCAGCTCACCCGGGACAGGTGCCTCCTACGAGCAGTACTTC,CASSPGTGASYEQYF
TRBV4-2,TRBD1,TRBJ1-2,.,TGTGCCAGCAGCCAAACGACAGGGATCTATGGCTACACCTTC,CASSQTTGIYGYTF
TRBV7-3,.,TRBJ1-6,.,TGTGCCAGCAGCGGTCCAGGGTTGGCGGTTGATTCACCCCTCCACTTT,CASSGPGLAVDSPLHF